This T cell receptor (beta chain) appears in the sequencing data of a study of tumor-infiltrating lymphocytes in localized non-small cell lung cancer. General study results and limits: T-cell fraction did not differ between immunotypes IM1 and IM2. Compared with uninvolved lung, tumors showed higher T cell infiltration by TCRbeta sequencing.

TCRdb's table, derived via immunoSEQ multiplex PCR, lists solely in-frame clones and lacks some. The repertoire holds over 14,000 clones, with 81% as singletons. CDR1 and CDR2 from the germline V gene are SNHLY and FYNNEI. The V end was cut by 10 bases, the J end by 2 bases, with 10 bases between. The CDR3 sequence is 12 residues long. Points on this clone: The antigen is unknown.

The origin of this receptor is a human donor with non-small cell lung cancer. Source material: lung tumor tissue. J is TRBJ2-3 and V is TRBV2; no firm D call. This chain's CDR3 is CATSPYTDTQYF. The CDR3 nucleotides are TGTGCCACCTCCCCATACACAGATACGCAGTATTTT. Full variable domain (missing parts from reference TRBV2 and TRBJ2-3): EPEVTQTPSHQVTQMGQEVILRCVPISNHLYFYWYRQILGQKVEFLVSFYNNEISEKSEIFDDQFSVERPDGSNFTLKIRSTKLEDSAMYFCATSPYTDTQYFGPGTRLTVL.